A selection of T cell receptor beta chains follows, all from one sample in a study of identical twins. TCRdb re-called the 5' RACE reads through MiXCR, storing one row per CDR3 protein. The sample holds 200,000 to 300,000 distinct CDR3 sequences; roughly 10% are singletons and the top ten take less than 12%. Specimen: memory T cells sorted from blood. Receptors were obtained from a man aged 50 to 59 in good health. Each CDR3 is given with its conserved first and last residue. Each record gives: J gene, D gene, clone size, V gene, CDR3 DNA, CDR3 protein. D genes are given only for firm matches. A clone size is listed for some rows: how often the clone was seen (once, few, many), or a class if it is expanded.

>TRBJ2-2|TRBD2|many|TRBV11-2
TGTGCCAGCAGCTCTAAACTCACTACTAGCGGGGGGGCCAGGACCGGGGAGCTGTTTTTT
CASSSKLTTSGGARTGELFF
>TRBJ2-7|.|few|TRBV5-1
TGCGCCAGCAGAGGGGATGGATACGAGCAGTACTTC
CASRGDGYEQYF
>TRBJ2-7|.|many|TRBV4-1
TGCGCCAGCAGCCACCGGGGGCATTCCTACGAGCAGTACTTC
CASSHRGHSYEQYF
>TRBJ2-7|.|many|TRBV12-3/TRBV12-4
TGTGCCAGCAGTTTTCTAGTAAGTGGTGCAGTGCAGTACTTC
CASSFLVSGAVQYF
>TRBJ2-2|TRBD2|.|TRBV4-1
TGCGCCAGCAGCCAAGAGTCGGGGGGGCCAAACACCGGGGAGCTGTTTTTT
CASSQESGGPNTGELFF
>TRBJ1-2|.|many|TRBV7-2
TGTGCCAGCAGCAACACAGGGTATGGCTACACCTTC
CASSNTGYGYTF
>TRBJ2-1|.|many|TRBV4-3
TGCGCCAGCAGCCACCGAAGTGGCACTTGGGGGAATGAGCAGTTCTTC
CASSHRSGTWGNEQFF
>TRBJ2-7|.|many|TRBV4-2
TGTGCCAGCAGCCAAGGGACTAACTCCTACGAGCAGTACTTC
CASSQGTNSYEQYF
>TRBJ2-1|TRBD1|many|TRBV6-1
TGTGCCAGCACCTCCACAGGGGGGAGTTCCTACAATGAGCAGTTCTTC
CASTSTGGSSYNEQFF
>TRBJ1-4|.|.|TRBV20-1
TGCAGTGCTTCGTTTTTTGCAACTAATGAAAAACTGTTTTTT
CSASFFATNEKLFF
>TRBJ2-7|.|many|TRBV11-2
TGTGCCAGCAGCTTATATCGGGCAGGTCCCTACGAGCAGTACTTC
CASSLYRAGPYEQYF
>TRBJ1-2|TRBD1|few|TRBV27
TGTGCCAGCAGTTTATCGGGACAGTTTAACTATGGCTACACCTTC
CASSLSGQFNYGYTF
>TRBJ2-5|.|few|TRBV4-3
TGCGCCAGCAGCCAAGATTGGGGCCCCAGAGAGACCCAGTACTTC
CASSQDWGPRETQYF
>TRBJ1-2|.|many|TRBV28
TGTGCCAGCAGTTTAGGCCCCCGGGACAACCACTATGGCTACACCTTC
CASSLGPRDNHYGYTF
>TRBJ1-1|.|.|TRBV3-1
TGTGCCAGCAGCCACCTCACCGAGAGGGGGGCTGGAGCTTTCTTT
CASSHLTERGAGAFF
>TRBJ2-3|.|.|TRBV5-1
TGCGCCAGCAGCAGTGGGACTCCGAAGGGGACAGATACGCAGTATTTT
CASSSGTPKGTDTQYF
>TRBJ2-1|.|few|TRBV7-9
TGTGCCAGCAGCCCAAGTGTCGGGCGGGGAGGAAATGAGCAGTTCTTC
CASSPSVGRGGNEQFF
>TRBJ1-6|.|many|TRBV6-2/TRBV6-3
TGTGCCAGCAGTTACTTTGGATCACCCCTCCACTTT
CASSYFGSPLHF
>TRBJ2-7|TRBD1|few|TRBV20-1
TGCAGTGCCGACGAGACAGGGGGGAATTACGAGCAGTACTTC
CSADETGGNYEQYF
>TRBJ2-1|TRBD2|many|TRBV29-1
TGCAGCGCAAGGGGTAGGACTAGCGGGGCCAATGAGCAGTTCTTC
CSARGRTSGANEQFF
>TRBJ1-1|.|many|TRBV12-3/TRBV12-4
TGTGCCAGCAGTTTAGCGGACTCCGGGGGGAGGACTGAAGCTTTCTTT
CASSLADSGGRTEAFF
>TRBJ2-2|TRBD2|few|TRBV20-1
TGCAGTGCTAGAGATAGTCTAGCGGGAGTCTCCCGGGAGCTGTTTTTT
CSARDSLAGVSRELFF
>TRBJ2-2|TRBD2|few|TRBV5-4
TGTGCCAGCAGCTCGGGAGGACTTACGAACACCGGGGAGCTGTTTTTT
CASSSGGLTNTGELFF
>TRBJ2-7|TRBD2|few|TRBV4-3
TGCGCCAGCAGCCAGACTACTAGCGACTCCTACGAGCAGTACTTC
CASSQTTSDSYEQYF
>TRBJ2-1|.|many|TRBV7-2
TGTGCCAGCAGCTTAGGGGACGGGGGTTTATATGAGCAGTTCTTC
CASSLGDGGLYEQFF
>TRBJ2-1|TRBD2|few|TRBV20-1
TGCAGTGCTGGCGTGCCGGGACTATACAATGAGCAGTTCTTC
CSAGVPGLYNEQFF
>TRBJ1-6|TRBD1|many|TRBV4-1
TGCGCCAGCAGCCAAGATCAGGGGGCCTCCTATAATTCACCCCTCCACTTT
CASSQDQGASYNSPLHF
>TRBJ2-1|TRBD2|few|TRBV7-8
TGTGCCAGCAGCCCCCGACTAGCGGGGGGACGAAGCTCCTACAATGAGCAGTTCTTC
CASSPRLAGGRSSYNEQFF
>TRBJ2-1|TRBD1|many|TRBV24-1
TGTGCCACCAGTGACGGGGTCGAGACAGGGGAAACTGAGCAGTTCTTC
CATSDGVETGETEQFF
>TRBJ2-5|TRBD2|few|TRBV27
TGTGCCAGCAGTTCGTTAACTAGCGGCCAAGAGACCCAGTACTTC
CASSSLTSGQETQYF
>TRBJ2-7|.|few|TRBV5-1
TGCGCCAGCAGGCCATCTAGCGCGAGCTCCTACGAGCAGTACTTC
CASRPSSASSYEQYF
>TRBJ1-2|.|many|TRBV5-1
TGCGCCAGCAGCTTGGAATGGACAGCGGCGGGCTACACCTTC
CASSLEWTAAGYTF
>TRBJ1-6|.|.|TRBV27
TGTGCCAGCAGTTTATCTCGGGGACGCTCCTATAATTCACCCCTCCACTTT
CASSLSRGRSYNSPLHF
>TRBJ2-4|.|few|TRBV12-3/TRBV12-4
TGTGCCAGCAGTACCGGGACCCTGAAAAACATTCAGTACTTC
CASSTGTLKNIQYF
>TRBJ2-7|TRBD1|few|TRBV28
TGTGCCAGCAGTCAACTCGCCGGGACAGGGTCCTACGAGCAGTACTTC
CASSQLAGTGSYEQYF
>TRBJ2-5|.|few|TRBV10-3
TGTGCCATCAGTACCGGGACCCAAGAGACCCAGTACTTC
CAISTGTQETQYF
>TRBJ2-2|.|.|TRBV11-2
TGTGCCAGCAGCCCTGGGACCAGCGGGGAGCTGTTTTTT
CASSPGTSGELFF
>TRBJ2-7|.|many|TRBV12-3/TRBV12-4
TGTGCCAGCAGCCCCATGGGGGGTAAGCAGTACTTC
CASSPMGGKQYF
>TRBJ1-5|.|once|TRBV5-1
TGCGCCAGCAGCTTGGCGCCAGGATACAATCAGCCCCAGCATTTT
CASSLAPGYNQPQHF